This T cell receptor (beta chain) was captured in a study of OX40 agonist ivuxolimab in advanced cancers. TCRdb's copy holds only in-frame clones and misses some; the assay was immunoSEQ multiplex PCR. The table records some 12,000 clones, 79% of them present only once. The cohort excluded patients with autoimmune disease history or systemic immunosuppression. The V gene lost 3 bases and the J gene lost 8 bases, with 18 bases spanning the gap. Germline loops: CDR1 PRHDT, CDR2 FYEKMQ (reference sequence). This CDR3 contains 15 residues. Source: CD4+ or CD8+ T cells sorted from blood, taken in a trial of the OX40 agonist ivuxolimab. The receptor was isolated from an adult with an advanced solid tumor such as melanoma, head and neck, liver or kidney cancer. V and J are TRBV13 and TRBJ2-3, with D possibly being TRBD1 or TRBD2 (5 bases each). This CDR3 reads CASSFTGRNLGTQYF. In DNA, the CDR3 is TGTGCCAGCAGCTTTACGGGGCGTAACCTCGGTACGCAGTATTTT. Drawing the rest from reference TRBV13 and TRBJ2-3, the complete variable domain is AAGVIQSPRHLIKEKRETATLKCYPIPRHDTVYWYQQGPGQDPQFLISFYEKMQSDKGSIPDRFSAQQFSDYHSELNMSSLELGDSALYFCASSFTGRNLGTQYFGPGTRLTVL.